This T cell receptor beta chain was identified in a study of shared clonotypes between healthy human individuals. This clone was seen more than once but under ten times. A junction end diverges from the germline sequence, so it may reflect a read error. Method: immunoSEQ multiplex PCR; TCRdb's copy keeps in-frame clones and lacks some. The data hold about half a million clones, with about four fifths observed a single time. This CDR3 spans 12 amino acids. CDR1 and CDR2 from the germline V gene are SNHLY and FYNNEI. The genes are TRBV2 and TRBJ2-3, with a weak D call TRBD1 (5 bases). Source material: PBMCs. This receptor was obtained from a woman between 35 and 50 years old in good health. Some clones in this sample may be carry-over from other donors' samples. CDR3 coding DNA: TGTGCCAGCAGTGAACCGACAGACACGCAGTATTTT. Encoded protein: CASSEPTDTQYF.